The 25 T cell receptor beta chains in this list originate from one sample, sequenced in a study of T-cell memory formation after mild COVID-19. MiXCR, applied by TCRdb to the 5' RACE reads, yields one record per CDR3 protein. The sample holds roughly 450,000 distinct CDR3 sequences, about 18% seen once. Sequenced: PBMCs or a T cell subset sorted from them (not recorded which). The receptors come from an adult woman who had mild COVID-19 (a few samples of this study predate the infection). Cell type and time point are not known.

CDR3 region: CASSSLLDTQYF. For the CDR3, the DNA is TGTGCCAGCAGTTCACTACTAGATACGCAGTATTTT. The chain couples TRBV28 to TRBJ2-3; D gene unclear. Trimming took 4 bases from V and 5 from J, leaving 7 bases between them. CDR1 and CDR2 from the germline V gene are MDHEN and SYDVKM. The CDR3 spans 12 residues.

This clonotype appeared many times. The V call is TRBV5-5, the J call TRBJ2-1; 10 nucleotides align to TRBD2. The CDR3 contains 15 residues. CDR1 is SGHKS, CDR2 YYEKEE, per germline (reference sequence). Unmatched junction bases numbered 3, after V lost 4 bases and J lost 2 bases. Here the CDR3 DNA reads TGTGCCAGCAGCCCTACTAGCGGGGCCTACAATGAGCAGTTCTTC. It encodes CASSPTSGAYNEQFF.

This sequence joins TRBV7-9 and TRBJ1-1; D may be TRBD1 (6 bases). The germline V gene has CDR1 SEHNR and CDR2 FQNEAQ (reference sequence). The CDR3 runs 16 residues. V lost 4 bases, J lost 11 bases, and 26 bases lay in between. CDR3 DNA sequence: TGTGCCAGCAGCTCCCTCCCCGGCAGGGGCTATCAGGATGCTTTCTTT. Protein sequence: CASSSLPGRGYQDAFF.

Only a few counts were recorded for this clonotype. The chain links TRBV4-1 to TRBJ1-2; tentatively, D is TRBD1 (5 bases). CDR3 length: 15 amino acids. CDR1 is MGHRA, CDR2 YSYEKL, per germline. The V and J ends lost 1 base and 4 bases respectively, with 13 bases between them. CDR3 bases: TGCGCCAGCAGCCAAGCCGCCGGGACGTTCTATGGCTACACCTTC. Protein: CASSQAAGTFYGYTF.

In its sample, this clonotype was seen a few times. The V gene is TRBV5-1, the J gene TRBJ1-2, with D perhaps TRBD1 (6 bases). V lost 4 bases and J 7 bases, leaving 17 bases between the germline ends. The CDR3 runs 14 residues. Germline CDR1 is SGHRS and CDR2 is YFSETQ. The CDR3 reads CASSLVSGVVGYTF. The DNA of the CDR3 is TGCGCCAGCAGCCTGGTCTCAGGGGTTGTTGGCTACACCTTC.

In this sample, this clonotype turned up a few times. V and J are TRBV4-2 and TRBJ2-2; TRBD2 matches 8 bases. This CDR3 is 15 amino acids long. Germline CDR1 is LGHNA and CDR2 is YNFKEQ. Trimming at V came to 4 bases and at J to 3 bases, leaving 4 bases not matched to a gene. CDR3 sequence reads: CASSLTSGDTGELFF. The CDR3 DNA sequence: TGTGCCAGCAGCCTCACTAGCGGAGACACCGGGGAGCTGTTTTTT.

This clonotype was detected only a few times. CDR3 residues: CASSGQGTAPQETQYF. As DNA, the CDR3 is TGTGCCAGCAGTGGGCAGGGGACAGCTCCCCAGGAGACGCAGTATTTT. The chain uses TRBV2 and TRBJ2-3, with TRBD1 matching 7 bases. CDR1 is SNHLY and CDR2 is FYNNEI in the germline V gene. Unmatched junction bases numbered 16, after V lost 4 bases and J lost 9 bases. The CDR3 consists of 16 residues.

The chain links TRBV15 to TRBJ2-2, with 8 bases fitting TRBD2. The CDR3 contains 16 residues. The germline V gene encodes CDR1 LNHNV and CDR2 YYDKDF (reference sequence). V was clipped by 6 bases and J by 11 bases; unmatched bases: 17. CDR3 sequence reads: CATSSLGRGDWRELFF. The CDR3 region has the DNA TGTGCCACCAGTTCCCTTGGGCGGGGGGATTGGAGAGAGCTGTTTTTT.

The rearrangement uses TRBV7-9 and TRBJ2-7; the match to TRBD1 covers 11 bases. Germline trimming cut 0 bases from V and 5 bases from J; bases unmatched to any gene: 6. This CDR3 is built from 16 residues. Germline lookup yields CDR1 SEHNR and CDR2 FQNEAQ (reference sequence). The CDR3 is CASSLAIRTGGDEQYF. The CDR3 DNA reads TGTGCCAGCAGCTTAGCGATCCGGACAGGGGGCGACGAGCAGTACTTC.

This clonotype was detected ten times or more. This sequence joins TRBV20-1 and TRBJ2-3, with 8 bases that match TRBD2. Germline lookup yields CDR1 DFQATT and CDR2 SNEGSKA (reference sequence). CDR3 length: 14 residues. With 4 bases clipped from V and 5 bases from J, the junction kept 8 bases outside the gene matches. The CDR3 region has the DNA TGCAGTGCTAAACGGGGGGGCCGAGGAGATACGCAGTATTTT. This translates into CSAKRGGRGDTQYF.

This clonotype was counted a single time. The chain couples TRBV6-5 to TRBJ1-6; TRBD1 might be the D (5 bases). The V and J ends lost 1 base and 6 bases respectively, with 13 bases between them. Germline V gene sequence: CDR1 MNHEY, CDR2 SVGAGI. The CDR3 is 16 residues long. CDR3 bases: TGTGCCAGCAGTTACTTGACAGCCATCTTTAATTCACCCCTCCACTTT. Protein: CASSYLTAIFNSPLHF.

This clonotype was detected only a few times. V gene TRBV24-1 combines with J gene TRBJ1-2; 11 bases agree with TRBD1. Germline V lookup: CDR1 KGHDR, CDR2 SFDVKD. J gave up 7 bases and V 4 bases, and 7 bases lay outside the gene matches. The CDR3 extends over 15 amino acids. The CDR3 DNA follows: TGTGCCACCAGTGAGGGACAGGGGGGAAGAATTGGCTACACCTTC. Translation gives CATSEGQGGRIGYTF.

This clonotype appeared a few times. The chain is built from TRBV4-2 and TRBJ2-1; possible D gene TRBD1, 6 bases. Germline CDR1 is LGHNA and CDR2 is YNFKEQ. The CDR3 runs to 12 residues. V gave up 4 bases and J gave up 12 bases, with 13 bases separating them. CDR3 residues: CASSRQADGQFF. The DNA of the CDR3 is TGTGCCAGCAGCCGACAGGCGGACGGGCAGTTCTTC.

The CDR3 sequence: CASSVGKPLGNTEAFF. The CDR3 DNA reads as TGTGCCAGCAGCGTAGGTAAACCGCTGGGAAACACTGAAGCTTTCTTT. This chain links TRBV9 with TRBJ1-1; D is ambiguous. V shed 0 bases and J shed 2 bases, with 14 bases lying between them. Germline CDR1 and CDR2: SGDLS and YYNGEE. The CDR3 is 16 amino acids.

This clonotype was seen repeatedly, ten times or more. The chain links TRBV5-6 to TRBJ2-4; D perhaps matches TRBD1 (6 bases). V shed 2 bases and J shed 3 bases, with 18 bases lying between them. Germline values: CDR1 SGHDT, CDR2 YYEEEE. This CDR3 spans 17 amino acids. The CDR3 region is CASSFPTGRGGKNIQYF. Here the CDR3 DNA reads TGTGCCAGCAGCTTCCCGACGGGGAGAGGGGGCAAAAACATTCAGTACTTC.

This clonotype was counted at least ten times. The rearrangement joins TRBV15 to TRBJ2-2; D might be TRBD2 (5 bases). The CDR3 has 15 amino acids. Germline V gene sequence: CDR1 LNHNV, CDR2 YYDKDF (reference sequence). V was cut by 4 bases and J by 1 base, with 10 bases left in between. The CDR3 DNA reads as TGTGCCACCAGCACACTAGTGTGGAACACCGGGGAGCTGTTTTTT. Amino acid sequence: CATSTLVWNTGELFF.

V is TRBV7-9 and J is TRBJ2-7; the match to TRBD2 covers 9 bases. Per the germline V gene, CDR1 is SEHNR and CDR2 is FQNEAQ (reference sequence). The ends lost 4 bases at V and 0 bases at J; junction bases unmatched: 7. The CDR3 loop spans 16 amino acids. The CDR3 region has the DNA TGTGCCAGCAGCTCCAAGCGGGAGGCGAGCTCCTACGAGCAGTACTTC. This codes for CASSSKREASSYEQYF. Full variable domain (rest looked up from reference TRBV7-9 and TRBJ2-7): DTGVSQNPRHKITKRGQNVTFRCDPISEHNRLYWYRQTLGQGPEFLTYFQNEAQLEKSRLLSDRFSAERPKGSFSTLEIQRTEQGDSAMYLCASSSKREASSYEQYFGPGTRLTVT.

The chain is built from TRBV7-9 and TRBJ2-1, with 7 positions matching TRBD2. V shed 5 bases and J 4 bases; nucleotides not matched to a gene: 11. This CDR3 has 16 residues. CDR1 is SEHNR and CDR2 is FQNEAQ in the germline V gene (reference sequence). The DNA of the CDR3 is TGTGCCAGCAGCCCCATCGCGGGAGAGGGGTACAATGAGCAGTTCTTC. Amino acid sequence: CASSPIAGEGYNEQFF.

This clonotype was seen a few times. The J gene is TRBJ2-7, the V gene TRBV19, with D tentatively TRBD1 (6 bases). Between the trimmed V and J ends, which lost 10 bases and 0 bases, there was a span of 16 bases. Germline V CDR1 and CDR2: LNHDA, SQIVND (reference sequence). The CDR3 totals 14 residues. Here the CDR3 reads CATKRDTSSYEQYF. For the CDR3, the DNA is TGTGCCACGAAACGGGACACCAGCTCCTACGAGCAGTACTTC.

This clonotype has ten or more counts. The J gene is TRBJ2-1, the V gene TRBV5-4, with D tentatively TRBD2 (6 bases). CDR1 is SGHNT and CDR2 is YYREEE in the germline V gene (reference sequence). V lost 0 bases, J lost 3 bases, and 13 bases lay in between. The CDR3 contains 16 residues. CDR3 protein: CASSLASGEFYNEQFF. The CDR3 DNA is TGTGCCAGCAGCTTGGCGTCGGGGGAGTTCTACAATGAGCAGTTCTTC.

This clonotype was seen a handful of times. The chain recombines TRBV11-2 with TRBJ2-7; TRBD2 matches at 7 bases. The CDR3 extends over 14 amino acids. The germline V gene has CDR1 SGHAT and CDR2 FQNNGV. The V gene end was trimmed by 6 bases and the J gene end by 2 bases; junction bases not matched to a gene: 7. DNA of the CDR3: TGTGCCAGCAGATCAGCGGGGAAAGCCTACGAGCAGTACTTC. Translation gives CASRSAGKAYEQYF.

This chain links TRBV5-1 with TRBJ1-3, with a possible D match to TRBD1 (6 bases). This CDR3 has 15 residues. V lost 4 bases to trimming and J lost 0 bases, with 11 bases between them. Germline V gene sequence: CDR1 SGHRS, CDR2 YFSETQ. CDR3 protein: CASSITGYSGNTIYF. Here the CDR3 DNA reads TGCGCCAGCAGCATTACAGGGTACTCTGGAAACACCATATATTTT.

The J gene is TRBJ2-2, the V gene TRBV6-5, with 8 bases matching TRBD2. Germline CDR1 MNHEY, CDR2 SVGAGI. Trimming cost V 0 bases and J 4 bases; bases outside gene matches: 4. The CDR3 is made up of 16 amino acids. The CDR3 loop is CASSYSPGGSTGELFF. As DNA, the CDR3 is TGTGCCAGCAGTTACTCGCCGGGAGGGAGCACCGGGGAGCTGTTTTTT.

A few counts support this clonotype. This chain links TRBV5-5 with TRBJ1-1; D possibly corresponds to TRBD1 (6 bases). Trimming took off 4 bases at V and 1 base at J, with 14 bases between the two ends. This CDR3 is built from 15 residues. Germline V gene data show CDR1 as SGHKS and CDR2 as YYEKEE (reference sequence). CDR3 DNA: TGTGCCAGCAGCCCGGTGGCAGGGGCGAACACTGAAGCTTTCTTT. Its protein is CASSPVAGANTEAFF.

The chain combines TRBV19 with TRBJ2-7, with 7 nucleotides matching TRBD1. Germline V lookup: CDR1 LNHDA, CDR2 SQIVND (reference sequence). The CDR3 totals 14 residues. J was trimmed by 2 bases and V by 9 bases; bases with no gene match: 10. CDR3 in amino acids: CASQSRQGPYEQYF. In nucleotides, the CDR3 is TGTGCCAGCCAGAGCAGACAGGGCCCCTACGAGCAGTACTTC.